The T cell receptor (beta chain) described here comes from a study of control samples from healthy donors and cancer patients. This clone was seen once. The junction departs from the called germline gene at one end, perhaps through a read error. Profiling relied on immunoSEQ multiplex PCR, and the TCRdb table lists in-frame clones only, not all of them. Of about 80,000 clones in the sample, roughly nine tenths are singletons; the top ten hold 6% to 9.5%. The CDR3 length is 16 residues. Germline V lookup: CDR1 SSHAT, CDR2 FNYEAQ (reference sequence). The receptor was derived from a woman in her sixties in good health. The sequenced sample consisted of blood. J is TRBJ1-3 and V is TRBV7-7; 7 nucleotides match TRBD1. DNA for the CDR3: TGTGCTAGCAGCTTACCCGAGGGGGCTGGAGGAAACACCATATATTTT. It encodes CASSLPEGAGGNTIYF.